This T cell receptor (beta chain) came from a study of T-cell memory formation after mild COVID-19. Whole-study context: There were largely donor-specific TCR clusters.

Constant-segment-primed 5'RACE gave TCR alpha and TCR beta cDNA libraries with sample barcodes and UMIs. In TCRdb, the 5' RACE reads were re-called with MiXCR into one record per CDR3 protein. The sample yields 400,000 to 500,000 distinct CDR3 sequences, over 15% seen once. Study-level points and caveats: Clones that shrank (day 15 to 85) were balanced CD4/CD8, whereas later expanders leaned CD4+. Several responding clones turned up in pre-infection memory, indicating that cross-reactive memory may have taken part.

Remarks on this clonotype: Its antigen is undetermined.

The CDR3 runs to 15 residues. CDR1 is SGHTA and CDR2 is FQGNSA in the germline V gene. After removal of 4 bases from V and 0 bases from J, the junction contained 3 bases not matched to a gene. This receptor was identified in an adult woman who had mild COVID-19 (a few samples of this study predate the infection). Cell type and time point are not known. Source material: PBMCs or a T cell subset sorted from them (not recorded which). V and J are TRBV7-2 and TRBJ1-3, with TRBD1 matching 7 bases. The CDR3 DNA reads TGTGCCAGCAGCTCGACAGGGACCTCTGGAAACACCATATATTTT. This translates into CASSSTGTSGNTIYF.